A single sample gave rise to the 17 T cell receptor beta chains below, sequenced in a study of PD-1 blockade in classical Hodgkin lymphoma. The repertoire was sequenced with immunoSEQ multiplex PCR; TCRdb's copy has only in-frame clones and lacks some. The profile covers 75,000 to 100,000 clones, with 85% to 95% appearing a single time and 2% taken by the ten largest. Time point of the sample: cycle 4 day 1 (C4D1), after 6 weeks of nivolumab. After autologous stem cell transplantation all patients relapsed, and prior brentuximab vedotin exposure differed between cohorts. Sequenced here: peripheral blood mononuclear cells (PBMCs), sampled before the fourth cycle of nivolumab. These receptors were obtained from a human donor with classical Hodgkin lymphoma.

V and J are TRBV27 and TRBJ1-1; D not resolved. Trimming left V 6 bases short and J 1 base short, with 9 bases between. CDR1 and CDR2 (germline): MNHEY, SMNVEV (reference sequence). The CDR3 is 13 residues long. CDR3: CASREKRNTEAFF. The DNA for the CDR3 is TGTGCCAGCAGAGAGAAAAGGAACACTGAAGCTTTCTTT.

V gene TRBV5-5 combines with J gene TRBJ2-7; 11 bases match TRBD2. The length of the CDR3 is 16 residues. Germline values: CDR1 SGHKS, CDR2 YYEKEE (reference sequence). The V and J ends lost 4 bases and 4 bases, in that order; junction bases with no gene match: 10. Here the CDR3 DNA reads TGTGCCAGCAGCCTCCTGCGGGCTAGCGGGAGGTACGAGCAGTACTTC. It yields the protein CASSLLRASGRYEQYF.

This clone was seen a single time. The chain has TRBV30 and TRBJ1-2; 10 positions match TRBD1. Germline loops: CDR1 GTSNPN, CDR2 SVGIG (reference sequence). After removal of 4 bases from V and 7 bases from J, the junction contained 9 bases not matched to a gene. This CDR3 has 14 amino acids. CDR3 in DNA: TGTGCCTGGAACCGGGACAGGGGTCTAGGTGGCTACACCTTC. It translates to CAWNRDRGLGGYTF.

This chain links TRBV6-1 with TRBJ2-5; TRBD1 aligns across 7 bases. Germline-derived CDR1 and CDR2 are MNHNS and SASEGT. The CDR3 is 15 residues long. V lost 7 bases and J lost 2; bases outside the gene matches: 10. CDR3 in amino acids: CASKPRQGRQETQYF. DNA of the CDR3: TGTGCCAGCAAACCAAGACAGGGAAGACAAGAGACCCAGTACTTC.

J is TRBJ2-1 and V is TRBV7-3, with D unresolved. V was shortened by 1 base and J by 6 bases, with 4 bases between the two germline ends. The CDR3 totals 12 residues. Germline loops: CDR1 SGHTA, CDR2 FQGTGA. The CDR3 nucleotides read TGTGCCAGCAGCTTAATGGGCAATGAGCAGTTCTTC. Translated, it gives CASSLMGNEQFF.

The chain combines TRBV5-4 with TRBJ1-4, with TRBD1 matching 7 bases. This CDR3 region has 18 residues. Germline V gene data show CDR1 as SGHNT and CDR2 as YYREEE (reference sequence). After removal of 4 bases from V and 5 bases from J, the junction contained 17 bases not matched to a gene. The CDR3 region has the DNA TGTGCCAGCAGCGCCCCTCTTGGTGTGGGGACAGAGAATGAAAAACTGTTTTTT. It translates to CASSAPLGVGTENEKLFF.

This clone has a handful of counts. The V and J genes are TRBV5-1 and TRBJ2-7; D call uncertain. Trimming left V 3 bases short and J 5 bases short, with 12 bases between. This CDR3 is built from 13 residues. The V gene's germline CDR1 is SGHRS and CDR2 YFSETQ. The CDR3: CASSYGSEDEQYF. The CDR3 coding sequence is TGCGCCAGCAGCTATGGGTCAGAGGACGAGCAGTACTTC. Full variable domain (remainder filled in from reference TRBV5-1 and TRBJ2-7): KAGVTQTPRYLIKTRGQQVTLSCSPISGHRSVSWYQQTPGQGLQFLFEYFSETQRNKGNFPGRFSGRQFSNSRSEMNVSTLELGDSALYLCASSYGSEDEQYFGPGTRLTVT.

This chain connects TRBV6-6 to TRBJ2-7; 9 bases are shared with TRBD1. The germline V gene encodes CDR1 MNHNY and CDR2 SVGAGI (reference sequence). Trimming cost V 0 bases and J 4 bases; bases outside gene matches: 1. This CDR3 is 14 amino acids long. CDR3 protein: CASSYSTGGYEQYF. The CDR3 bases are TGTGCCAGCAGTTACTCGACAGGGGGTTACGAGCAGTACTTC.

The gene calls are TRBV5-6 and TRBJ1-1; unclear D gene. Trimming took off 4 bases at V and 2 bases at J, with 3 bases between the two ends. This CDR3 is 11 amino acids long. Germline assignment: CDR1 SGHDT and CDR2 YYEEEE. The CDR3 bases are TGTGCCAGCAGCGCCAACACTGAAGCTTTCTTT. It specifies CASSANTEAFF.

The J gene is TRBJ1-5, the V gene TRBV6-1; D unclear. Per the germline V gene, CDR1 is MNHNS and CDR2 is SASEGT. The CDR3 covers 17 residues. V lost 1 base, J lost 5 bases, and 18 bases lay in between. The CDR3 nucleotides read TGTGCCAGCAGTGAAGGGTCAAAGTGGGGTGGGGATCAGCCCCAGCATTTT. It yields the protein CASSEGSKWGGDQPQHF.

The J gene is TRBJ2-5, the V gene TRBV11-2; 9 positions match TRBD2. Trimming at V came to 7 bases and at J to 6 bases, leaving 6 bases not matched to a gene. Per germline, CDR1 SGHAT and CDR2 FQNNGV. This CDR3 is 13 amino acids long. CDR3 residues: CASTLSGRKTQYF. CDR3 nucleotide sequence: TGTGCCAGCACCCTTAGCGGGAGAAAGACCCAGTACTTC.

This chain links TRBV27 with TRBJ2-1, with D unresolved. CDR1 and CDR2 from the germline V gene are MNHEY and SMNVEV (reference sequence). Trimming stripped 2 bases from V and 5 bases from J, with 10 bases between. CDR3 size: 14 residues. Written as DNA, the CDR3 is TGTGCCAGCAGTTTAAGGGCACTTCACAATGAGCAGTTCTTC. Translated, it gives CASSLRALHNEQFF.

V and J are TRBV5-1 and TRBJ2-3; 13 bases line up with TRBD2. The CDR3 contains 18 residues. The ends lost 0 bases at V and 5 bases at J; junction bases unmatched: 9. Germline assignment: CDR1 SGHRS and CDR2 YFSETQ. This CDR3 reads CASSLEGTSGIQVDTQYF. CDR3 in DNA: TGCGCCAGCAGCTTGGAGGGGACTAGCGGGATCCAGGTAGATACGCAGTATTTT.

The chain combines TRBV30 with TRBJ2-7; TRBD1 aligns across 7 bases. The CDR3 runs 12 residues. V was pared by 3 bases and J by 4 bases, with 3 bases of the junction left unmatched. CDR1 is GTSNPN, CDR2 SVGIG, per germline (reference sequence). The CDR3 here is CAWSRQGYEQYF. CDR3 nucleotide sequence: TGTGCCTGGAGCCGACAGGGTTACGAGCAGTACTTC.

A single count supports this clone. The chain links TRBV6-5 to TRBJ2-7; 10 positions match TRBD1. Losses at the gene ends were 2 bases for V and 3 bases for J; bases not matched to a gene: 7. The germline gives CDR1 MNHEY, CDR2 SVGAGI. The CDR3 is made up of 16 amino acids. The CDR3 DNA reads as TGTGCCAGCAGTTACACCGGACAGGGGGTTGGCTACGAGCAGTACTTC. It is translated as CASSYTGQGVGYEQYF.

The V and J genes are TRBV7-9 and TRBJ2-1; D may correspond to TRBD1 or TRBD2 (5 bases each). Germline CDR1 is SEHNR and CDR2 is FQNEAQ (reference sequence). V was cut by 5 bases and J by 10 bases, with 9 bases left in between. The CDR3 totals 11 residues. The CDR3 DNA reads TGTGCCAGCAGCCGGGACGCCGAGCAGTTCTTC. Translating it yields CASSRDAEQFF. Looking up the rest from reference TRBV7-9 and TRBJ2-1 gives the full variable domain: DTGVSQNPRHKITKRGQNVTFRCDPISEHNRLYWYRQTLGQGPEFLTYFQNEAQLEKSRLLSDRFSAERPKGSFSTLEIQRTEQGDSAMYLCASSRDAEQFFGPGTRLTVL.

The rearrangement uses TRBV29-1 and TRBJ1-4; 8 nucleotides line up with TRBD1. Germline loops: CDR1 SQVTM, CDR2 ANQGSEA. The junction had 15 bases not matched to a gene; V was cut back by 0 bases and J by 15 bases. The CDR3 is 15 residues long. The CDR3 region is CSVEDRGRSSKGVFF. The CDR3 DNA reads TGCAGCGTTGAAGACAGGGGGCGATCGTCCAAAGGAGTGTTTTTT.